These 7 T cell receptor beta chains were all obtained from the same sample, sequenced in a study of cytomegalovirus exposure and HLA in healthy donors. Amplification used 60 Vbeta primers and 13 Jbeta primers. Measured with immunoSEQ multiplex PCR; TCRdb has only the in-frame clones, and not every one. The table includes 150,000 to 200,000 clones, around 80% detected once. The source material was PBMCs. Every receptor here comes from a middle-aged man in good health and CMV-seronegative.

The chain employs TRBV30 and TRBJ2-7, with 9 nucleotides matching TRBD2. The J segment lost 3 bases and the V segment lost 0 bases, leaving 3 bases of the junction unmatched. Looked up from germline, CDR1 is GTSNPN and CDR2 is SVGIG (reference sequence). The length of the CDR3 is 14 residues. The DNA of the CDR3 is TGTGCCTGGAGTGTGGGTAGCGGGAGCTACGAGCAGTACTTC. This encodes CAWSVGSGSYEQYF.

The chain joins TRBV5-4 to TRBJ2-7; 9 bases line up with TRBD2. This CDR3 comprises 13 residues. Trimming at V came to 5 bases and at J to 2 bases, leaving 2 bases not matched to a gene. In germline, CDR1 is SGHNT, CDR2 YYREEE (reference sequence). CDR3 nucleotide sequence: TGTGCCAGCAGTCCTAGCGGGGCCTACGAGCAGTACTTC. It is translated as CASSPSGAYEQYF.

The chain uses TRBV4-1 and TRBJ2-6; tentatively, D is TRBD2 (7 bases). There are 19 residues in the CDR3. V was shortened by 0 bases and J by 1 base, with 16 bases between the two germline ends. Germline CDR1 MGHRA, CDR2 YSYEKL. In DNA form, the CDR3 reads TGCGCCAGCAGCCAAGATAGGGGGGGTGGCACGTCTGGGGCCAACGTCCTGACTTTC. Its translation: CASSQDRGGGTSGANVLTF.

The chain couples TRBV6-5 to TRBJ2-3, with D possibly being TRBD1 (6 bases). The CDR3 is 13 residues long. V dropped 11 bases and J dropped 2 bases, with 14 bases sitting between them. From germline, CDR1 is MNHEY and CDR2 SVGAGI. This CDR3 reads CAGARDITDTQYF. The CDR3 DNA reads as TGTGCCGGGGCCCGGGACATCACAGATACGCAGTATTTT.

CDR3 bases: TGTGCCAGCAGAACGACAGGGAGCCTCGAGCAGTACTTC. It encodes CASRTTGSLEQYF. V gene TRBV2 combines with J gene TRBJ2-7; TRBD1 agrees at 7 bases. J was trimmed by 6 bases and V by 6 bases; bases with no gene match: 8. In germline, CDR1 is SNHLY, CDR2 FYNNEI. The CDR3 has 13 amino acids.

This rearrangement joins TRBV6-6 to TRBJ1-2; D is uncertain. Germline-derived CDR1 and CDR2 are MNHNY and SVGAGI (reference sequence). This CDR3 contains 13 residues. Trimming removed 2 bases at V and 4 bases at J, with 8 bases between. In nucleotides, the CDR3 is TGTGCCAGCAGTTACGCAGAATCCTATGGCTACACCTTC. Its translation is CASSYAESYGYTF.

In its sample, this clone was seen once. This rearrangement joins TRBV5-1 to TRBJ2-7, with D hard to call. The length of the CDR3 is 14 residues. Germline V gene sequence: CDR1 SGHRS, CDR2 YFSETQ. Trimming removed 1 base at V and 0 bases at J, with 8 bases between. The CDR3 nucleotides are TGCGCCAGCAGCTTGACTCGGAGCTCCTACGAGCAGTACTTC. It yields the protein CASSLTRSSYEQYF.